The clone carrying this T cell receptor beta chain turned up a few times. Produced via immunoSEQ multiplex PCR; TCRdb's table is partial and in-frame only. The sample holds 200,000 to 300,000 clones; about nine tenths are singletons and the top ten take 0.83%. Seattle participants joined during active infection and were tracked over time. The data stem from a study of blood T cell repertoires in COVID-19. Per germline, CDR1 SNHLY and CDR2 FYNNEI. The CDR3 covers 19 residues. The ends lost 1 base at V and 1 base at J; junction bases unmatched: 7. This clonotype originated in a man under 40 with COVID-19, enrolled during active disease. Material: peripheral blood. The chain has TRBV2 and TRBJ2-2, with 12 bases fitting TRBD2. The CDR3 bases are TGTGCCAGCAGTGAAGGACTAGCGGGGGTTTTCGGGAACACCGGGGAGCTGTTTTTT. Amino acids: CASSEGLAGVFGNTGELFF.